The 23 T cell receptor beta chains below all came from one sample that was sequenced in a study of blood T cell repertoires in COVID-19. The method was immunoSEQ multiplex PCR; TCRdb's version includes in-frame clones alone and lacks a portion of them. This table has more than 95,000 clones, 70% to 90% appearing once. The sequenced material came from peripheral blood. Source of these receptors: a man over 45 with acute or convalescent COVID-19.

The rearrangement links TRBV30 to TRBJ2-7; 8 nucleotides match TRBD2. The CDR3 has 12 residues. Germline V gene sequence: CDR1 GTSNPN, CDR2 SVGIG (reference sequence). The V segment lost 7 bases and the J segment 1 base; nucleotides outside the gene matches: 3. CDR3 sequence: CAFQRGSYEQYF. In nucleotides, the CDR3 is TGTGCCTTTCAGCGGGGGTCCTACGAGCAGTACTTC.

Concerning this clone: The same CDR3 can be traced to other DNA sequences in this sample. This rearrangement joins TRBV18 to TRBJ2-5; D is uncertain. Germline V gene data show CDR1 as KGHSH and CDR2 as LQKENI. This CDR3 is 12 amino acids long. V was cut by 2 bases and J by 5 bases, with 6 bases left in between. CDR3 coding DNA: TGTGCCAGCTCACCAGTCCGGGAGACCCAGTACTTC. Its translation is CASSPVRETQYF.

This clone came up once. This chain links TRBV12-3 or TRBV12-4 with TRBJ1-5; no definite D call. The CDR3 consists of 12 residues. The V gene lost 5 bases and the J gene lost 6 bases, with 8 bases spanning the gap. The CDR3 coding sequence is TGTGCCAGCAGTCTATCAAGTCAGCCCCAGCATTTT. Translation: CASSLSSQPQHF.

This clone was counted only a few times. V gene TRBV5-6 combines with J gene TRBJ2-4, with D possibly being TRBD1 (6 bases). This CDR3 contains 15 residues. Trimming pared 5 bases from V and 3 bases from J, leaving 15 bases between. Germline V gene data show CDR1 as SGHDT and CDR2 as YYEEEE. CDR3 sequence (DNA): TGTGCCAGCAGTCTCCTAAAGGGGGACAAAAACATTCAGTACTTC. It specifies CASSLLKGDKNIQYF.

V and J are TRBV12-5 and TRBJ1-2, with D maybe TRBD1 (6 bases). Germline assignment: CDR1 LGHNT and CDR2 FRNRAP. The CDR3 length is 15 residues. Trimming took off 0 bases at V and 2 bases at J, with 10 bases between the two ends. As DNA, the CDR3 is TGTGCTAGTGGTTTGGTTGGGACAACAAACTATGGCTACACCTTC. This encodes CASGLVGTTNYGYTF.

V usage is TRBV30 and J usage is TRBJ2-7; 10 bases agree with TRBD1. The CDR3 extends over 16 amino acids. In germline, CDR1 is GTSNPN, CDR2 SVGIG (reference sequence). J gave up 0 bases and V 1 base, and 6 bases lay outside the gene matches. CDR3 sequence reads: CAWSEGTGVGSYEQYF. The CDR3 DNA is TGTGCCTGGAGTGAAGGGACAGGGGTTGGCTCCTACGAGCAGTACTTC.

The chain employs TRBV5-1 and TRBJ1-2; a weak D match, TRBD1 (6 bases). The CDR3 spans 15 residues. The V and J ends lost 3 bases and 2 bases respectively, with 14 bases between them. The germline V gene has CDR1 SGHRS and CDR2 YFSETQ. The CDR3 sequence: CASSSGQQDNYGYTF. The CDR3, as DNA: TGCGCCAGCAGCTCCGGACAGCAAGACAACTATGGCTACACCTTC.

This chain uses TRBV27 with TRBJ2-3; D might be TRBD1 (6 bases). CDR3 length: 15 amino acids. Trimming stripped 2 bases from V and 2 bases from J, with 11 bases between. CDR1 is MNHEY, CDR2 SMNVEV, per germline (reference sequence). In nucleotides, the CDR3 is TGTGCCAGCAGTTTAGTATGGGACAACACAGATACGCAGTATTTT. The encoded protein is CASSLVWDNTDTQYF.

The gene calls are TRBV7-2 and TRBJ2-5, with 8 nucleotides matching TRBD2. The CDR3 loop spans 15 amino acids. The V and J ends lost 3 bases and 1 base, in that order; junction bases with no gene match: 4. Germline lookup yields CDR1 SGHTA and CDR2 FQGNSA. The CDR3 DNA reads TGTGCCAGCAGCTTCACTGGGACTAGCCAAGAGACCCAGTACTTC. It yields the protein CASSFTGTSQETQYF.

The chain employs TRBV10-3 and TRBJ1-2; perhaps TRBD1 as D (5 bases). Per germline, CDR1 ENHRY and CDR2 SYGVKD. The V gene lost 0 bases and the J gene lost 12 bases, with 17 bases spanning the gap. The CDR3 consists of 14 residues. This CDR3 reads CAISESSTDKIDTF. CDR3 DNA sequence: TGTGCCATCAGTGAGTCCAGTACGGACAAGATCGACACCTTC.

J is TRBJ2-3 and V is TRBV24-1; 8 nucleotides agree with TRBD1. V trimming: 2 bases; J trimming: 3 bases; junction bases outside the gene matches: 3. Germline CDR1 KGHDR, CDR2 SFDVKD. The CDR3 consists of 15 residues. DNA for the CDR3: TGTGCCACCAGTGATTCTGGACAGGGAACAGATACGCAGTATTTT. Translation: CATSDSGQGTDTQYF.

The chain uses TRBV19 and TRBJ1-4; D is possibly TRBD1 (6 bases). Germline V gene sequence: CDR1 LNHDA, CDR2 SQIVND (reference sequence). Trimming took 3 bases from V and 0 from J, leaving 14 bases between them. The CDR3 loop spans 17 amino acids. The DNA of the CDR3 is TGTGCCAGTAGTATTGTCTTACAGGGCGCAACTAATGAAAAACTGTTTTTT. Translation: CASSIVLQGATNEKLFF.

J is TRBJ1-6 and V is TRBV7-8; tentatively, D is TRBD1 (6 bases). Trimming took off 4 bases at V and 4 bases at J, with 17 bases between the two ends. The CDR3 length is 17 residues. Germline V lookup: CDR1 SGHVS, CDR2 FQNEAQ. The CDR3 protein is CASSSKGDILYNSPLHF. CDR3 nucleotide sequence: TGTGCCAGCAGCTCAAAGGGGGACATACTTTATAATTCACCCCTCCACTTT. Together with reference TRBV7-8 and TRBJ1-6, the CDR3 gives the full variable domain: GAGVSQSPRYKVAKRGQDVALRCDPISGHVSLFWYQQALGQGPEFLTYFQNEAQLDKSGLPSDRFFAERPEGSVSTLKIQRTQQEDSAVYLCASSSKGDILYNSPLHFGNGTRLTVT.

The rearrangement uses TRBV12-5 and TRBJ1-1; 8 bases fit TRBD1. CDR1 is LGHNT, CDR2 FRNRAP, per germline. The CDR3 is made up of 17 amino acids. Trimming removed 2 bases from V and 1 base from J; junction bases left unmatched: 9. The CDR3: CASGLPMRTGRNTEAFF. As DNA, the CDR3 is TGTGCTAGTGGTTTGCCCATGCGGACAGGGAGGAACACTGAAGCTTTCTTT.

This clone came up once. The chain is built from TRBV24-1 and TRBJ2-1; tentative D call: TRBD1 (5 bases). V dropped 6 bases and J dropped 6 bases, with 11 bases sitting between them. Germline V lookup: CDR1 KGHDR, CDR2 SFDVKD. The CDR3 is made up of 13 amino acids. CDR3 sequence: CATSTLDINEQFF. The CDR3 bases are TGTGCCACCAGTACACTGGACATCAATGAGCAGTTCTTC.

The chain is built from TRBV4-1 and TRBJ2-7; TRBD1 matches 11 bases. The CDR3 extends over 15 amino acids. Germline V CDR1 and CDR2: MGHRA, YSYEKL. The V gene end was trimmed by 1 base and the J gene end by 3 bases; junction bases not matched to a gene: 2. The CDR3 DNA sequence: TGCGCCAGCAGCCAAGTGGGACAGGGGGTCTACGAGCAGTACTTC. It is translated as CASSQVGQGVYEQYF.

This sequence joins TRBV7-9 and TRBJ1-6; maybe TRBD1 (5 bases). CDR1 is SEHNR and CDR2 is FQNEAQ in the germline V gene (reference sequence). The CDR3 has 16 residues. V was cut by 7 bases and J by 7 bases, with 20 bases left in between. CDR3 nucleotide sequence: TGTGCCAGCAAGCCCGGGGGTCAGGGCCCGAATTCACCCCTCCACTTT. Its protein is CASKPGGQGPNSPLHF.

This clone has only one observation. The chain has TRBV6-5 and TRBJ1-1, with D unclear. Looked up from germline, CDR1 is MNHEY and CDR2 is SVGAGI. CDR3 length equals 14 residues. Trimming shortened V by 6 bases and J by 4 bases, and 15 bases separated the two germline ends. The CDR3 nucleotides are TGTGCCAGCAGAAACAGCGGGGTTGGCACTGAAGCTTTCTTT. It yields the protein CASRNSGVGTEAFF.

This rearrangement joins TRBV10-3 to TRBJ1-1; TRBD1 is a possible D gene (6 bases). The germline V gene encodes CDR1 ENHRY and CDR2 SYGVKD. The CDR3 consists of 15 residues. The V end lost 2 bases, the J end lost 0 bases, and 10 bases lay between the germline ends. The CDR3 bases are TGTGCCATCAGTGAGACTCAGGGGATGAACACTGAAGCTTTCTTT. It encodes CAISETQGMNTEAFF.

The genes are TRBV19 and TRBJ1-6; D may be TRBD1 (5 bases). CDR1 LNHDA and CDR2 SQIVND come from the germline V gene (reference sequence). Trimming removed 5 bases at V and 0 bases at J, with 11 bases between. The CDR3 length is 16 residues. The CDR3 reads CASSPRQSSYNSPLHF. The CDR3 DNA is TGTGCCAGTAGTCCTCGACAGTCCTCCTATAATTCACCCCTCCACTTT.

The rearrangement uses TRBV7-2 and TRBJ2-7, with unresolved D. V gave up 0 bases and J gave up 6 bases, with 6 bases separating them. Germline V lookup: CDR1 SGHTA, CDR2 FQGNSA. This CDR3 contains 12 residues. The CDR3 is CASSLAGLEQYF. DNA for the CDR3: TGTGCCAGCAGCTTAGCTGGGCTCGAGCAGTACTTC.

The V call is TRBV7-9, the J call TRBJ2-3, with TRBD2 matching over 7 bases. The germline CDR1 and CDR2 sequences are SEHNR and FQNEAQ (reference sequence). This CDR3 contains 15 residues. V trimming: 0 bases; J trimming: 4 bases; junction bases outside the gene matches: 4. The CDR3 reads CASSLAGGPSDTQYF. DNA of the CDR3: TGTGCCAGCAGCTTAGCGGGAGGGCCATCAGATACGCAGTATTTT.

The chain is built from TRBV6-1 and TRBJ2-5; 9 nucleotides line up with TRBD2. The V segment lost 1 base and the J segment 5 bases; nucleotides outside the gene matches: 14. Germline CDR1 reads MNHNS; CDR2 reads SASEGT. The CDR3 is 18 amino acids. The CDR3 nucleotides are TGTGCCAGCAGTGAAGGTTTGGTAGCGGGAGCGCTGGTGGAGACCCAGTACTTC. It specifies CASSEGLVAGALVETQYF.